The 9 T cell receptor beta chains reported below all come from one sample, sequenced in a study of blood T cell repertoires in COVID-19. Some clones are missing from TCRdb's copy, which holds only in-frame ones; the method was immunoSEQ multiplex PCR. The data contain under 200,000 clones, about 85% of them seen just once; the ten biggest clones take up 7% to 8%. Sequencing used peripheral blood. The receptors were gathered from a woman aged 80 or over in a cohort sampled during active or convalescent COVID-19.

The genes are TRBV6-6 and TRBJ1-1, with a tentative D call TRBD1 (5 bases). Germline V gene data show CDR1 as MNHNY and CDR2 as SVGAGI (reference sequence). The V end was cut by 2 bases, the J end by 4 bases, with 8 bases between. The length of the CDR3 is 13 residues. CDR3 DNA sequence: TGTGCCAGCAGTTACCAGGGTAGCACTGAAGCTTTCTTT. Protein: CASSYQGSTEAFF.

V is TRBV18 and J is TRBJ2-7; maybe TRBD2 (5 bases). The CDR3 is made up of 15 amino acids. Trimming stripped 3 bases from V and 0 bases from J, with 12 bases between. Per the germline V gene, CDR1 is KGHSH and CDR2 is LQKENI. CDR3: CASSPPRAVSYEQYF. The CDR3 DNA reads as TGTGCCAGCTCACCGCCGAGGGCTGTCTCCTACGAGCAGTACTTC.

The chain combines TRBV28 with TRBJ2-5; tentative D call: TRBD2 (6 bases). Germline V lookup: CDR1 MDHEN, CDR2 SYDVKM. Trimming removed 2 bases at V and 5 bases at J, with 18 bases between. The CDR3 extends over 16 amino acids. This chain's CDR3 is CASSLPRGGIRETQYF. CDR3 nucleotide sequence: TGTGCCAGCAGTTTACCTCGAGGAGGGATTAGGGAGACCCAGTACTTC.

In this sample, this clone turned up a few times. V gene TRBV11-2 combines with J gene TRBJ1-6, with 7 bases matching TRBD1. With V trimmed by 5 bases and J by 5 bases, 3 bases remained unmatched. This CDR3 is 14 amino acids long. Germline CDR1 reads SGHAT; CDR2 reads FQNNGV. The CDR3 here is CASSLGQNNSPLHF. The DNA for the CDR3 is TGTGCCAGCAGCCTGGGACAGAATAATTCACCCCTCCACTTT.

The chain has TRBV15 and TRBJ2-5, with 9 bases lining up with TRBD1. The V segment lost 2 bases and the J segment 4 bases; nucleotides outside the gene matches: 2. The CDR3 extends over 14 amino acids. Per germline, CDR1 LNHNV and CDR2 YYDKDF (reference sequence). The DNA of the CDR3 is TGTGCCACCAGCAGATCGGGACAGGGAGAGACCCAGTACTTC. Amino acids: CATSRSGQGETQYF.

This chain connects TRBV12-5 to TRBJ2-1; 7 bases match TRBD2. Germline V CDR1 and CDR2: LGHNT, FRNRAP. This CDR3 is 17 amino acids long. Trimming cost V 0 bases and J 3 bases; bases outside gene matches: 8. For the CDR3, the DNA is TGTGCTAGTGGTTTGGTTGGCCCTAGCGGATACTACAATGAGCAGTTCTTC. Translated, it gives CASGLVGPSGYYNEQFF.

This rearrangement joins TRBV19 to TRBJ2-1, with D tentatively TRBD2 (6 bases). Germline loops: CDR1 LNHDA, CDR2 SQIVND (reference sequence). The CDR3 is 14 amino acids. V lost 4 bases to trimming and J lost 0 bases, with 7 bases between them. Written as DNA, the CDR3 is TGTGCCAGTAGTAGGGGGGTCTCCTACAATGAGCAGTTCTTC. Its protein product is CASSRGVSYNEQFF. Using reference TRBV19 and TRBJ2-1 for the parts outside the CDR3, the full variable domain is DGGITQSPKYLFRKEGQNVTLSCEQNLNHDAMYWYRQDPGQGLRLIYYSQIVNDFQKGDIAEGYSVSREKKESFPLTVTSAQKNPTAFYLCASSRGVSYNEQFFGPGTRLTVL.

The chain recombines TRBV7-9 with TRBJ2-7, with TRBD2 matching over 9 bases. The germline CDR1 and CDR2 sequences are SEHNR and FQNEAQ (reference sequence). V dropped 5 bases and J dropped 2; count of bases not matched to a gene: 1. There are 13 residues in the CDR3. The CDR3: CASSASGTYEQYV. The CDR3 DNA is TGTGCCAGCAGCGCTAGCGGGACCTACGAGCAGTACGTC.

The CDR3 DNA is TGTGCCAGCAGTTACTCGCGGAACACTGAAGCTTTCTTT. Translating gives CASSYSRNTEAFF. V is TRBV6-6 and J is TRBJ1-1; D ambiguous. The length of the CDR3 is 13 residues. Germline V gene sequence: CDR1 MNHNY, CDR2 SVGAGI (reference sequence). V dropped 0 bases and J dropped 1 base, with 3 bases sitting between them.